The clone carrying this T cell receptor beta chain was found a few times. Antigen: not known. After isolation, RNA underwent reverse transcription to generate cDNA as the sequencing template. Only in-frame clones appear in the TCRdb table, and some are missing; sequencing was by immunoSEQ multiplex PCR. The sample holds 150,000 to 190,000 clones, around 55% seen once. This specimen belongs to a study of CD8+ T cells in alopecia areata. Study overall: For the treated group, dosing was oral tofacitinib at 5 to 10 mg twice daily.

General observations from the study: Mice showed clearer TCR sharing than patients did, a gap that was possibly HLA-related.

The CDR3 has 14 residues. Germline assignment: CDR1 ENHRY and CDR2 SYGVKD. The V end was cut by 6 bases, the J end by 6 bases, with 18 bases between. The rearrangement links TRBV10-3 to TRBJ2-7, with a weak D call TRBD1 (5 bases). The source is a human donor with alopecia areata. The source material was CD8+ T cells sorted from blood, sampled at week 0. The CDR3, as DNA: TGTGCCATCAGCCGACAGCTAACATCCCCCGAGCAGTACTTC. Residues: CAISRQLTSPEQYF.